The TCR beta chain under discussion was sequenced for a study of shared clonotypes between healthy human individuals. Overall study context: Ranging from 18 to 49 in age, donors were a couple of women and a few men.

V lost 5 bases and J 3 bases, leaving 10 bases between the germline ends. This CDR3 spans 13 amino acids. Germline V gives CDR1 SGHAT, CDR2 FQDESV (reference sequence). Here immunoSEQ multiplex PCR was the method, and the copy in TCRdb shows in-frame clones only, minus some. The repertoire holds about 530,000 clones, with around 96% as singletons. Donors included only healthy HIV-negative adults lacking recent acute infections or vaccinations. This chain connects TRBV11-1 to TRBJ1-2; weak D call: TRBD1 (6 bases). The sequence was collected from a woman in her 30s in good health. Sequencing was carried out using naive CD4+ T cells sorted from blood. Subset in this sample: CD45RA+ positively selected. The CDR3 sequence is CASSIRTDYGYTF. In DNA form, the CDR3 reads TGTGCCAGCAGCATAAGGACAGACTATGGCTACACCTTC.